The present TCR beta chain was sequenced within a study of cytomegalovirus exposure and HLA in healthy donors (dated by TCRdb to 2016 to 2017). Broadly, across the study: An earlier analysis of some 600 of the donors reported over 250 Gb of sequence data and 95 million to 130 million unique TCR beta sequences obtained from some 170 million T cells. Approximately 300 gigabases of sequencing data and roughly 81 million unique TCR sequences made up an early release that covered 640 HLA-typed donors. Of the roughly 410 genotyped donors, more than 75% were placed in the genetic ancestry cluster associated with self-reported Caucasian donors. The study aimed to test whether cataloging public T cell receptors could reveal signatures of past pathogen exposure. The T cell repertoires of some 700 subjects were profiled by immunosequencing and related to cytomegalovirus serostatus. A separate validation cohort of roughly 120 different subjects was used in addition to the roughly 640-subject first cohort. To predict cytomegalovirus infection status, the study combined high-throughput TCR immunosequencing, statistical association of individual TCRs with disease status, and machine learning. To study patterns of TCR occurrence, a later analysis re-analyzed previously published TCR beta repertoires from more than 550 donors and added high-resolution HLA genotyping. In the later analysis, no new phenotypic data were used to find candidate immune exposures; instead, reliance was placed on TCR beta sequences and their occurrence across donors. An earlier analysis of around 540 of the donors applied high-throughput TCR beta sequencing to assess whether each TCR beta V gene segment acted as functional or pseudogenic. Donor age, sex, ethnicity and CMV serostatus were compiled together with the repertoire data. Genome-wide SNP genotypes for about three fifths of the 666 donors were used in a later genetic analysis, which treated that subset as a discovery cohort. Every repertoire in the discovery cohort had been generated on one and the same sequencing platform. Class I and class II HLA loci were covered by the typing at four-digit resolution. The number of typed donors differed by locus: 629-630 for A, B, C, DRB1 and DQB1; approximately 520 for DQA1; about 600 for DPA1; and roughly 450 for DPB1. Several DR-DQ haplotypes were treated as single units for association and clustering because of strong linkage in the cohort. Across approximately 400 genotyped donors of the cohort, an average of about 240,000 unique TCR beta nucleotide sequences per donor were sequenced, and 15% to 20% of those sequences were non-productive.

CDR3 length: 15 amino acids, cysteine to phenylalanine. Kept here is only the CDR3 DNA, which spans 45 bases and is read in frame from base 1. The germline V gene encodes CDR1 LNHDA and CDR2 SQIVND (reference sequence). Cut back by 1 base and 4 bases, the V and J ends lie 13 bases apart. The method was the immunoSEQ multiplex PCR assay. A mixture of 60 forward primers for TCR Vbeta segments and 13 reverse primers for TCR Jbeta segments was used in the multiplex PCR. The CDR3 region of rearranged TCR beta genes was amplified from genomic DNA with a multiplex PCR assay. The Illumina HiSeq System was used to sequence the amplified TCR beta libraries as 87-base-pair reads. The original methods were these. A later analysis counted about 80 million unique TCR beta chains across the 690 or so repertoires, and around 9.9 million of these chains were shared by at least two donors. Raw reads were error-corrected and collapsed into unique sequences by a nearest-neighbor algorithm in which closely related sequences were merged to remove PCR and sequencing errors. CDR3 sequences were aligned to IMGT reference sequences to assign V, D and J gene segments. Each retained sequence needed at least a six-nucleotide match to both a V gene segment and a J gene segment. A rearrangement was called productive if the CDR3 had no stop codons and remained in frame with V and J, and every other rearrangement was called non-productive. Following IMGT convention, CDR3 was defined as the stretch from the second conserved V-encoded cysteine up to the conserved J-encoded phenylalanine. Sequences without an unambiguous match to a single V gene segment were excluded from the earlier analysis of about 600 of the donors. An earlier analysis of 500 to 600 of the donors classified V segments as functional when productive rearrangements were above 56.7% and as segregating when the standard deviation between donors was above 5%. A statistical classification framework was built for diagnosing cytomegalovirus status from the catalog of TCR beta chain sequences. V and J gene assignment, in a later analysis, came from comparing TCR nucleotide sequences with IMGT/GENE-DB human TR gene sequences. Using the TCRdist pipeline, a later analysis assigned CDR3 sequences along with most-parsimonious VDJ recombination scenarios. A later analysis defined each TCR beta chain by its CDR3 amino acid sequence plus V-gene family, and excluded reads lacking a unique V-gene family. A later analysis removed 550 to 650 highly shared, low-generation-probability nucleotide sequences to deal with suspected cross-contamination and a sequencing artifact. In a later analysis, a clonal expansion index for each public chain was calculated from normalized within-repertoire ranks of inferred template counts. In a later analysis, generation probabilities were computed with a VDJ recombination model fitted to out-of-frame rearrangements, and the resulting probabilities were checked against IGoR. In a later analysis, hypergeometric tests were used to score TCR-TCR, TCR-HLA and TCR-CMV co-occurrence, with a repertoire-size bias correction applied to TCR pairs. A later analysis estimated false discovery rates by permuting HLA or CMV assignments 20 times. In a later analysis, co-occurring TCRs were grouped using DBSCAN, with TCRdist sequence similarity added in when clustering inside HLA-allele-positive subsets. For co-occurrence clustering, repertoires with fewer than 30,000 or more than 120,000 public chains were excluded, along with roughly five repertoires with anomalous nucleotide sharing. TCRdb carries this immuneACCESS record with in-frame sequences only. Its versions omit some clonotypes, under half of them owing to an unresolved V gene in the studies checked, with the rest unexplained. V and J calls and clone size are those listed in that table; D and trimming were worked out from the DNA. For this sample the table gives 150,000 to 200,000 clones, of which over 70% were detected only once. Jointly, the top ten make up roughly 3% of the sample.

The paper's findings and limits, for the study overall: Because the 87-base-pair reads could not distinguish some IMGT-functional V segments, including TRBV6-2 and TRBV6-3, those segments were excluded. A cluster of highly shared sequence variants was judged likely to represent a technical artifact of the sequencing pipeline. In an earlier analysis of about 600 of the donors, most TCR beta V segments appeared in productive rearrangements about 90% or about 30% of the time, broadly matching IMGT annotations. The only immune exposure information available for the cohort was CMV serostatus. The earlier analysis of a few hundred of the donors excluded around 17 rarely observed V segments, including chromosome 9 orphons, because counts were too low. A later genetic analysis reported fewer N-insertions in productive TCRs among donors in an Asian-associated ancestry cluster than the approximately 700-donor mean. V-gene and J-gene trimming of TCR beta chains was associated with a missense DCLRE1C variant in a later genetic analysis, and the association was replicated in an independent cohort. A later analysis found that most CMV-associated TCR beta chains appeared HLA-restricted, with HLA associations seemingly driven largely by CMV exposure. When HLA alleles, especially DR and DQ, strongly co-occurred, TCR associations were difficult to assign to individual alleles. While some public TCRs were present in many individuals, most TCR sequences turned up only very rarely across donors. The classifier was reported to diagnose cytomegalovirus status with high specificity and sensitivity in both the original and validation cohorts. Linkage disequilibrium might explain the correlated functional status among segregating V segments, but an unknown experimental factor could not be excluded. In vitro tests confirmed that three of the cytomegalovirus-associated TCR beta chains recognize cytomegalovirus antigens. Because HLA typing was missing for some donors at each locus, association tests included only the typed subset. The authors suggested that the approach could potentially be extended to other disease states and immunological phenotypes. In a later analysis, TCR association rates were found to vary across HLA loci, with the most associated TCRs seen for DRB1 alleles and the fewest for HLA-C alleles. Roughly uniform sequencing depth across donors was assumed in presence/absence analyses, although this assumption may not hold. A further reported finding was that TCR beta sequences accurately predicted the HLA-A and HLA-B alleles for most subjects in the first cohort. Specific HLA alleles were associated with 18,000 or so TCR beta sequences at a false discovery rate of 0.05 in a later analysis. A later analysis found that HLA-associated TCR beta chains were more clonally expanded and had lower generation probabilities than equally common non-associated chains. In a later analysis, several top co-occurrence clusters were reported to appear linked to parvovirus B19, influenza, CMV and Epstein-Barr virus. A total of 150 or so TCR beta chains were listed by the study as associated with cytomegalovirus. Only TCR beta chains were sequenced in this cohort, and the absence of alpha or paired-chain data limited detectable features.

The cohort comprised 710 or so healthy bone marrow donors. All cohort members were sampled while nominally healthy, although unrecorded immune exposures were likely present. The donor tested CMV seronegative, placing the donor among the roughly 340 seronegative members of the cohort. A peripheral blood sample was provided by each donor, and peripheral blood mononuclear cells were used for TCR beta sequencing. Genomic DNA was extracted from the blood cell samples with the Qiagen DNeasy Blood Extraction Kit. With regard to this clone: The clone's antigen remains unknown. No base quality values were provided; no much bigger clone lies one nucleotide off.

The chain uses TRBV19 and TRBJ1-2, and possibly TRBD1, on 6 matching bases. This clonotype was obtained from a female donor in good health and CMV-seronegative. What was sequenced was PBMCs. The CDR3 reads CASSIVAGAIYGYTF. The sequenced DNA: TGTGCCAGTAGTATAGTGGCGGGGGCGATCTATGGCTACACCTTC. Full variable domain (CDR3 extended with the reference TRBV19 and TRBJ1-2 proteins): DGGITQSPKYLFRKEGQNVTLSCEQNLNHDAMYWYRQDPGQGLRLIYYSQIVNDFQKGDIAEGYSVSREKKESFPLTVTSAQKNPTAFYLCASSIVAGAIYGYTFGSGTRLTVV.